This record covers a single T cell receptor (beta chain). The data derive from a study of blood T cell repertoires in COVID-19. About the research overall: Samples taken during acute and convalescent COVID-19 were collected in the United States, Italy and Spain. PBMCs, B-cell-depleted T cells, or T cells provided the cDNA or gDNA that made up the material.

Some clones are missing from TCRdb's copy, which holds only in-frame ones; the method was immunoSEQ multiplex PCR. The sample has approximately 120,000 clones; under 85% are singletons. This CDR3 contains 16 residues. Germline V gene data show CDR1 as SGHDT and CDR2 as YYEEEE. With V trimmed by 4 bases and J by 4 bases, 8 bases remained unmatched. The sample was PBMCs or T cells enriched from blood (not recorded which). The sequence came from a man in his thirties or forties who had recovered from COVID-19. V usage is TRBV5-6 and J usage is TRBJ2-5, with TRBD2 matching 12 bases. CDR3 bases: TGTGCCAGCAGCCCGCTAGCGGGGGGGGCAGGAGAGACCCAGTACTTC. Translated, it gives CASSPLAGGAGETQYF. Based on the CDR3 plus reference TRBV5-6 and TRBJ2-5, the full variable domain is DAGVTQSPTHLIKTRGQQVTLRCSPKSGHDTVSWYQQALGQGPQFIFQYYEEEERQRGNFPDRFSGHQFPNYSSELNVNALLLGDSALYLCASSPLAGGAGETQYFGPGTRLLVL.